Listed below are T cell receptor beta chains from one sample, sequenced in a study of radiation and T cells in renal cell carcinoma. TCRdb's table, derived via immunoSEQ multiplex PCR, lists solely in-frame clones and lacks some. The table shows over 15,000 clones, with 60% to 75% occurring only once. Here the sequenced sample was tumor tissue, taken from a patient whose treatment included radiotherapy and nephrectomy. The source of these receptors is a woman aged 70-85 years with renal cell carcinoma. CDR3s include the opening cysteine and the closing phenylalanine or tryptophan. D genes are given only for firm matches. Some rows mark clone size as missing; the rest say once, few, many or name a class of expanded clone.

CDR3 protein: CASSAQGVMNTEAFF
CDR3 DNA: TGTGCCAGTAGTGCCCAGGGGGTCATGAACACTGAAGCTTTCTTT
V gene: TRBV19
clone size: -
J gene: TRBJ1-1
D gene: TRBD1

CDR3 protein: CASSLVGTSGNEQFF
CDR3 DNA: TGTGCCAGCAGCTTGGTGGGGACTAGCGGCAATGAGCAGTTCTTC
V gene: TRBV5-6
clone size: -
J gene: TRBJ2-1
D gene: TRBD2

CDR3 protein: CASSYSPGGETEAFF
CDR3 DNA: TGTGCCAGCAGTTACTCCCCGGGGGGAGAGACTGAAGCTTTCTTT
V gene: TRBV28
clone size: medium-sized
J gene: TRBJ1-1
D gene: -

CDR3 protein: CASSQATSGGAPETQYF
CDR3 DNA: TGTGCCAGCAGCCAGGCAACTAGCGGGGGGGCCCCAGAGACCCAGTACTTC
V gene: TRBV4-2
clone size: -
J gene: TRBJ2-5
D gene: TRBD2

CDR3 protein: CASSPGTNTGELFF
CDR3 DNA: TGTGCCAGCAGTCCAGGGACTAACACCGGGGAGCTGTTTTTT
V gene: TRBV6-5
clone size: -
J gene: TRBJ2-2
D gene: -

CDR3 protein: CASSSKTAGELFF
CDR3 DNA: TGTGCCAGCAGCTCTAAAACGGCCGGGGAGCTGTTTTTT
V gene: TRBV7-8
clone size: -
J gene: TRBJ2-2
D gene: -

CDR3 protein: CASSIRKTGGPEAFF
CDR3 DNA: TGTGCCAGTAGTATACGCAAGACAGGGGGGCCTGAAGCTTTCTTT
V gene: TRBV19
clone size: -
J gene: TRBJ1-1
D gene: TRBD1

CDR3 protein: CASSQENRGQPQHF
CDR3 DNA: TGCGCCAGCAGCCAAGAAAACAGGGGGCAGCCCCAGCATTTT
V gene: TRBV4-3
clone size: large
J gene: TRBJ1-5
D gene: TRBD1

CDR3 protein: CASPGTGTYEQYF
CDR3 DNA: TGTGCCAGCCCCGGGACAGGGACCTACGAGCAGTACTTC
V gene: TRBV6-1
clone size: -
J gene: TRBJ2-7
D gene: TRBD1

CDR3 protein: CASSQSGGATDTQYF
CDR3 DNA: TGTGCCAGCAGCCAGAGCGGGGGGGCGACAGATACGCAGTATTTT
V gene: TRBV5-6
clone size: -
J gene: TRBJ2-3
D gene: TRBD2

CDR3 protein: CASRGVGASDEQFF
CDR3 DNA: TGCGCCAGCAGAGGGGTGGGCGCGTCCGATGAGCAGTTCTTC
V gene: TRBV5-1
clone size: few
J gene: TRBJ2-1
D gene: -

CDR3 protein: CASSLSGAAYNEQFF
CDR3 DNA: TGTGCCAGCAGCCTTAGCGGAGCCGCCTACAATGAGCAGTTCTTC
V gene: TRBV14
clone size: -
J gene: TRBJ2-1
D gene: -

CDR3 protein: CASSRTSGNNEQFF
CDR3 DNA: TGTGCCAGTAGTAGGACTAGTGGAAACAATGAGCAGTTCTTC
V gene: TRBV19
clone size: -
J gene: TRBJ2-1
D gene: TRBD2

CDR3 protein: CAWSVLSPQGRGETQYF
CDR3 DNA: TGTGCCTGGAGTGTACTGAGTCCCCAGGGTCGAGGAGAGACCCAGTACTTC
V gene: TRBV30
clone size: few
J gene: TRBJ2-5
D gene: -

CDR3 protein: CASSLAGVEDGNQPQHF
CDR3 DNA: TGTGCCAGCAGCTTAGCGGGTGTAGAAGATGGGAATCAGCCCCAGCATTTT
V gene: TRBV7-9
clone size: -
J gene: TRBJ1-5
D gene: -

CDR3 protein: CASSLAVAGYEQYF
CDR3 DNA: TGTGCCAGCAGCTTAGCGGTCGCGGGTTACGAGCAGTACTTC
V gene: TRBV7-2
clone size: few
J gene: TRBJ2-7
D gene: -

CDR3 protein: CASSAHGQANTEAFF
CDR3 DNA: TGTGCCAGTAGTGCGCACGGACAGGCGAACACTGAAGCTTTCTTT
V gene: TRBV19
clone size: few
J gene: TRBJ1-1
D gene: TRBD1

CDR3 protein: CASSPSYNSPLHF
CDR3 DNA: TGCGCCAGCAGTCCATCCTATAATTCACCCCTCCACTTT
V gene: TRBV4-1
clone size: -
J gene: TRBJ1-6
D gene: -

CDR3 protein: CASSAPGQGALGTYNEQFF
CDR3 DNA: TGTGCCAGCAGCGCCCCGGGACAGGGGGCGTTGGGTACCTACAATGAGCAGTTCTTC
V gene: TRBV9
clone size: -
J gene: TRBJ2-1
D gene: TRBD1

CDR3 protein: CASSLGGQGTGQPQHF
CDR3 DNA: TGTGCCAGCAGCTTAGGGGGACAGGGGACGGGTCAGCCCCAGCATTTT
V gene: TRBV7-8
clone size: once
J gene: TRBJ1-5
D gene: TRBD1